These 15 T cell receptor beta chains originate from one sample sequenced in a study of T cells in Graves' hyperthyroidism and ophthalmopathy. TCR beta CDR3 regions were amplified from RNA transcripts. During a first-round RT-PCR of the TCR CDR3, the HTBI primer set was used. From the multiplex PCR reads, TCRdb called clonotypes with MiXCR, one entry per CDR3 protein. This table has 93,000 or so distinct CDR3 sequences, over 45% appearing once. The sequencing sample was made of blood. All receptors derive from a man aged 40-50 years with Graves' hyperthyroidism.

The chain is built from TRBV19 and TRBJ2-5, with unresolved D. Germline V CDR1 and CDR2: LNHDA, SQIVND (reference sequence). This CDR3 has 13 residues. The ends were cut back, 8 bases at V and 5 bases at J, with 15 bases in the middle. The CDR3 protein is CASPGRTGETQYF. CDR3 DNA: TGTGCCAGTCCCGGCCGCACCGGGGAGACCCAGTACTTC.

Comment on this clonotype: Germline and junction disagree at one end, which may indicate a read error. This chain uses TRBV10-1 with TRBJ2-1; D may be TRBD1 (6 bases). CDR1 and CDR2 from the germline V gene are WNHNN and SYGVQD (reference sequence). The CDR3 is 14 amino acids. The CDR3 DNA is TGTGCCAGCAATACAGGGAGCTCCTACAATGAGCAGTTCTTC. It is translated as CASNTGSSYNEQFF.

This clonotype was seen only once. It is unclear where the CDR3 begins or ends on the DNA, so no DNA is shown, and the CDR3 is as TCRdb lists it. The chain recombines TRBV7-9 with TRBJ2-7; the table's D call TRBD2 went unverified against the DNA. The CDR3 has 22 residues if both end residues are counted. Germline V gene lookup returns CDR1 SEHNR and CDR2 FQNEAQ (reference sequence). The CDR3 loop reads CASSYICSARGVSGWNSYEQYF.

The chain combines TRBV3-1 with TRBJ1-3; the D is unclear. CDR1 LGHDT and CDR2 YNNKEL come from the germline V gene (reference sequence). The CDR3 length is 15 residues. Trimming left V 1 base short and J 0 bases short, with 7 bases between. The CDR3 nucleotides are TGTGCCAGCAGCCAAGGGCTGGGCTCTGGAAACACCATATATTTT. This sequence encodes CASSQGLGSGNTIYF. The whole variable domain, remainder taken from reference TRBV3-1 and TRBJ1-3, is DTAVSQTPKYLVTQMGNDKSIKCEQNLGHDTMYWYKQDSKKFLKIMFSYNNKELIINETVPNRFSPKSPDKAHLNLHINSLELGDSAVYFCASSQGLGSGNTIYFGEGSWLTVV.

This clonotype appeared many times. The CDR3 sequence: CASSYTGSPLHF. CDR3 DNA: TGTGCCAGCAGTTACACAGGGTCACCCCTCCACTTT. The chain is built from TRBV6-5 and TRBJ1-6; possibly TRBD1 for D (6 bases). With 2 bases removed from V and 10 bases from J, the gap between germline ends came to 6 bases. Germline CDR1 reads MNHEY; CDR2 reads SVGAGI. This CDR3 is built from 12 residues.

For this clonotype: This could be a read error, since a much larger clone is one nucleotide away. The chain recombines TRBV12-3 or TRBV12-4 with TRBJ1-6; unclear D gene. The CDR3 runs 18 residues. V was trimmed by 1 base and J by 5 bases, leaving 18 bases between them. The CDR3 spells CASSLGLGLGSHNSPLHF. The CDR3 region has the DNA TGTGCCAGCAGTTTAGGGTTAGGGTTGGGGTCCCATAATTCACCCCTCCACTTT.

This clonotype has at least ten counts. The CDR3, as DNA: TGTGCCAGTAGTTGGGGGGAGACCTACGAGCAGTACTTC. Residues: CASSWGETYEQYF. The chain has TRBV19 and TRBJ2-7, with a tentative D call TRBD2 (6 bases). The ends were cut back, 5 bases at V and 2 bases at J, with 10 bases in the middle. CDR1 and CDR2 from the germline V gene are LNHDA and SQIVND (reference sequence). The CDR3 runs to 13 residues.

This clonotype appeared many times. The chain combines TRBV7-3 with TRBJ1-1; D unclear. V gave up 6 bases and J gave up 1 base, with 12 bases separating them. The CDR3 extends over 14 amino acids. Germline V gene data show CDR1 as SGHTA and CDR2 as FQGTGA. CDR3 nucleotide sequence: TGTGCCAGCAGACTCTCAGGCGAGAACACTGAAGCTTTCTTT. This sequence encodes CASRLSGENTEAFF. Combining the CDR3 with reference TRBV7-3 and TRBJ1-1 gives the whole variable domain GAGVSQTPSNKVTEKGKYVELRCDPISGHTALYWYRQSLGQGPEFLIYFQGTGAADDSGLPNDRFFAVRPEGSVSTLKIQRTERGDSAVYLCASRLSGENTEAFFGQGTRLTVV.

J is TRBJ1-3 and V is TRBV24-1; D not resolved. Between the trimmed V and J ends, which lost 4 bases and 0 bases, there was a span of 9 bases. CDR1 and CDR2 (germline): KGHDR, SFDVKD. The CDR3 consists of 15 residues. The CDR3 is CATSEPRYSGNTIYF. In DNA form, the CDR3 reads TGTGCCACCAGTGAACCTCGGTACTCTGGAAACACCATATATTTT.

A few counts support this clonotype. The genes are TRBV2 and TRBJ1-2; perhaps TRBD1 as D (5 bases). V dropped 6 bases and J dropped 12 bases, with 14 bases sitting between them. From germline, CDR1 is SNHLY and CDR2 FYNNEI. The CDR3 sequence is 11 residues long. The CDR3 DNA sequence: TGTGCCAGCAGAGGGGAAGCTGGAAACACCTTC. Translation: CASRGEAGNTF.

This clonotype appeared many times. The chain links TRBV27 to TRBJ2-5, with D possibly being TRBD1 (5 bases). Germline CDR1 and CDR2: MNHEY and SMNVEV (reference sequence). The V end lost 3 bases, the J end lost 4 bases, and 9 bases lay between the germline ends. The CDR3 is 13 amino acids. The CDR3 sequence is CASSFQGGETQYF. CDR3 in DNA: TGTGCCAGCAGTTTCCAGGGTGGAGAGACCCAGTACTTC.

The V gene is TRBV7-9, the J gene TRBJ2-7; D may be TRBD2 (5 bases). This CDR3 spans 12 amino acids. CDR1 SEHNR and CDR2 FQNEAQ come from the germline V gene (reference sequence). V lost 5 bases and J lost 3, with 8 bases in between. CDR3 nucleotide sequence: TGTGCCAGCAGCGTCGGACTCTACGAGCAGTACTTC. Protein product: CASSVGLYEQYF.

In its sample, this clonotype was seen many times. The rearrangement uses TRBV12-3 or TRBV12-4 and TRBJ1-6; D is perhaps TRBD1 (5 bases). The CDR3 contains 15 residues. V was shortened by 6 bases and J by 7 bases, with 16 bases between the two germline ends. DNA for the CDR3: TGTGCCAGCAGGTTCGCGGGGGGTAAGAATTCACCCCTCCACTTT. Amino acids: CASRFAGGKNSPLHF.

The DNA of the CDR3 is TGCAGTGCTTGTACGGACGGGCGTACAGATACGCAGTATTTT. This translates into CSACTDGRTDTQYF. The chain couples TRBV20-1 to TRBJ2-3; unclear D gene. The CDR3 length is 14 residues. Germline CDR1 is DFQATT and CDR2 is SNEGSKA (reference sequence). The V gene lost 5 bases and the J gene lost 3 bases, with 15 bases spanning the gap.

This clonotype was recorded many times. The V and J genes are TRBV7-2 and TRBJ1-1; no clear D. V lost 6 bases and J 1 base, leaving 12 bases between the germline ends. Germline V gives CDR1 SGHTA, CDR2 FQGNSA. CDR3 length: 14 residues. The CDR3 loop reads CASRHLVGNTEAFF. The CDR3 DNA reads TGTGCCAGCAGGCACCTCGTCGGGAACACTGAAGCTTTCTTT.